These 8 T cell receptor beta chains were sequenced from one sample in a study of blood T cell repertoires in COVID-19. Profiled with immunoSEQ multiplex PCR; TCRdb holds only in-frame clones, not every one. The sample consists of more than 65,000 clones, 82% of them appearing once. Sequencing was carried out using peripheral blood. These receptors all stem from a woman aged 80 or over with acute or convalescent COVID-19.

This chain joins TRBV28 and TRBJ2-1; 12 nucleotides agree with TRBD2. Per the germline V gene, CDR1 is MDHEN and CDR2 is SYDVKM. The CDR3 loop spans 13 amino acids. V trimming: 6 bases; J trimming: 8 bases; junction bases outside the gene matches: 2. The CDR3 nucleotides read TGTGCCAGCAGGGCTAGCGGGAGGGATGAGCAGTTCTTC. This sequence encodes CASRASGRDEQFF.

This chain links TRBV11-2 with TRBJ2-5; TRBD2 aligns across 9 bases. In germline, CDR1 is SGHAT, CDR2 FQNNGV. The CDR3 spans 16 residues. Trimming cost V 4 bases and J 2 bases; bases outside gene matches: 8. The DNA of the CDR3 is TGTGCCAGCAGCTCCCCCCGGACTAGCGCGCAAGAGACCCAGTACTTC. Translation: CASSSPRTSAQETQYF.

Only a few counts were recorded for this clone. The chain is built from TRBV7-2 and TRBJ1-5, with D perhaps TRBD1 (5 bases). This CDR3 comprises 16 residues. The germline V gene has CDR1 SGHTA and CDR2 FQGNSA. V was shortened by 4 bases and J by 3 bases, with 16 bases between the two germline ends. The CDR3 DNA reads as TGTGCCAGCAGCTGGCTCGGGGGGGGGAACAATCAGCCCCAGCATTTT. As protein: CASSWLGGGNNQPQHF.

The chain joins TRBV6-5 to TRBJ1-1, with D uncertain. Germline V gives CDR1 MNHEY, CDR2 SVGAGI. Trimming took 5 bases from V and 5 from J, leaving 15 bases between them. The CDR3 is made up of 14 amino acids. Here the CDR3 DNA reads TGTGCCAGCAGTCCGGGGATACGGACGACTGAAGCTTTCTTT. Translated, it gives CASSPGIRTTEAFF.

This clone was seen a handful of times. The V gene is TRBV9, the J gene TRBJ1-6; D possibly corresponds to TRBD1 (5 bases). V was pared by 4 bases and J by 9 bases, with 17 bases between. Germline V gene sequence: CDR1 SGDLS, CDR2 YYNGEE. CDR3 length: 15 amino acids. The CDR3, as DNA: TGTGCCAGCAGCTCTGCACAGGCGCGGTTTTCACCCCTCCACTTT. As protein: CASSSAQARFSPLHF.

A single count supports this clone. The gene calls are TRBV10-1 and TRBJ2-3, with D tentatively TRBD2 (6 bases). Germline V gives CDR1 WNHNN, CDR2 SYGVQD (reference sequence). This CDR3 region has 15 residues. V lost 3 bases to trimming and J lost 2 bases, with 12 bases between them. The CDR3 region has the DNA TGCGCCAGCAGTGATGGAGGGTTGGCCACAGATACGCAGTATTTT. Translating gives CASSDGGLATDTQYF.

V and J are TRBV12-3 or TRBV12-4 and TRBJ2-3, with no clear D. Trimming shortened V by 8 bases and J by 2 bases, and 8 bases separated the two germline ends. The CDR3 runs 12 residues. The CDR3 is CASSEITDTQYF. The CDR3 DNA is TGTGCCAGCTCCGAGATCACAGATACGCAGTATTTT.

As concerns this clone: Other DNA sequences in this specimen translate into the identical CDR3. The chain joins TRBV19 to TRBJ1-1; TRBD1 matches at 8 bases. CDR3 length: 13 residues. The trim removed 6 bases at V and 3 bases at J, leaving 3 bases unmatched. Germline V lookup: CDR1 LNHDA, CDR2 SQIVND (reference sequence). The CDR3 coding sequence is TGTGCCAGTAGCGTGGACAGGGACACTGAAGCTTTCTTT. Translating it yields CASSVDRDTEAFF.